This is a list of T cell receptor beta chains from one sample in a study of PD-L1 blockade in urothelial cancer. Clones were sequenced by immunoSEQ multiplex PCR, and TCRdb holds only the in-frame ones, with some missing. The table lists approximately 67,000 clones, approximately 84% of them singletons. Sequenced here: PBMCs, sampled around atezolizumab (anti-PD-L1) treatment. The receptors originated from a man aged 55-75 years with urothelial cancer. Both conserved end residues are part of each CDR3. Fields, in order: V gene, clone size, J gene, D gene, CDR3 protein, CDR3 DNA. The D gene is left open where the match is weak. Rows give clone size only sometimes, using once, few, many, or a class for an expanded clone.

v_call: TRBV11-3; clone_size: once; j_call: TRBJ1-2; d_call: NA; cdr3_aa: CASSLGGPEGGYTF; cdr3_nt: TGTGCCAGCAGCTTAGGTGGCCCCGAGGGTGGCTACACCTTC
v_call: TRBV25-1; clone_size: NA; j_call: TRBJ2-5; d_call: NA; cdr3_aa: CASSVPGTQETQYF; cdr3_nt: TGTGCCAGCAGTGTACCGGGGACACAAGAGACCCAGTACTTC
v_call: TRBV11-3; clone_size: NA; j_call: TRBJ2-7; d_call: TRBD2; cdr3_aa: CASSLALLAGSLYF; cdr3_nt: TGTGCCAGCAGCTTAGCTTTACTAGCGGGGTCCCTGTACTTC
v_call: TRBV5-3; clone_size: NA; j_call: TRBJ2-1; d_call: TRBD2; cdr3_aa: CARSPGTIAGATGPDEQFF; cdr3_nt: TGTGCCAGAAGCCCCGGGACTATAGCGGGGGCCACGGGACCCGATGAGCAGTTCTTC
v_call: TRBV5-1; clone_size: NA; j_call: TRBJ2-1; d_call: TRBD2; cdr3_aa: CASSSTSGGSNEQFF; cdr3_nt: TGCGCCAGCAGCTCGACTAGCGGGGGGTCCAATGAGCAGTTCTTC
v_call: TRBV7-2; clone_size: NA; j_call: TRBJ2-1; d_call: TRBD1; cdr3_aa: CASSPYGDRGNEQFF; cdr3_nt: TGTGCCAGCAGCCCCTACGGAGACAGGGGGAATGAGCAGTTCTTC
v_call: TRBV2; clone_size: NA; j_call: TRBJ1-2; d_call: NA; cdr3_aa: CASSHRDSTRGGYGYTF; cdr3_nt: TGTGCCAGCAGCCACCGGGACTCGACAAGGGGGGGCTATGGCTACACCTTC
v_call: TRBV9; clone_size: NA; j_call: TRBJ2-3; d_call: TRBD2; cdr3_aa: CASSALSGGGSDTQYF; cdr3_nt: TGTGCCAGCAGCGCCCTTTCCGGCGGGGGATCAGATACGCAGTATTTT
v_call: TRBV5-6; clone_size: NA; j_call: TRBJ2-3; d_call: TRBD1; cdr3_aa: CASSLQGQYTDTQYF; cdr3_nt: TGTGCCAGCAGCTTACAGGGGCAGTACACAGATACGCAGTATTTT
v_call: TRBV7-9; clone_size: NA; j_call: TRBJ2-7; d_call: NA; cdr3_aa: CASSLRSGFDEQYF; cdr3_nt: TGTGCCAGCAGCTTACGATCGGGATTCGACGAGCAGTACTTC
v_call: TRBV6-5; clone_size: NA; j_call: TRBJ2-7; d_call: TRBD2; cdr3_aa: CASSSREGLYEQYF; cdr3_nt: TGTGCCAGCAGTTCCCGGGAGGGGCTATACGAGCAGTACTTC
v_call: TRBV6-1; clone_size: once; j_call: TRBJ2-5; d_call: TRBD1; cdr3_aa: CASSMTGLETQYF; cdr3_nt: TGTGCCAGCAGTATGACAGGGTTGGAGACCCAGTACTTC
v_call: TRBV28; clone_size: NA; j_call: TRBJ1-5; d_call: TRBD1; cdr3_aa: CASSLPRDRGRRLNQPQHF; cdr3_nt: TGTGCCAGCAGTCTCCCCCGGGACAGGGGAAGAAGGCTCAATCAGCCCCAGCATTTT
v_call: TRBV19; clone_size: NA; j_call: TRBJ2-2; d_call: TRBD2; cdr3_aa: CASTRGGETGELFF; cdr3_nt: TGTGCCAGTACCCGGGGGGGCGAAACCGGGGAGCTGTTTTTT
v_call: TRBV9; clone_size: NA; j_call: TRBJ2-5; d_call: TRBD2; cdr3_aa: CASSVGAGGGETQYF; cdr3_nt: TGTGCCAGCAGCGTGGGCGCGGGGGGTGGTGAGACCCAGTACTTC
v_call: TRBV6-5; clone_size: NA; j_call: TRBJ2-2; d_call: NA; cdr3_aa: CASSYGEGRTGELFF; cdr3_nt: TGTGCCAGCAGTTACGGGGAAGGGAGGACCGGGGAGCTGTTTTTT
v_call: TRBV7-4; clone_size: NA; j_call: TRBJ1-5; d_call: NA; cdr3_aa: CASSLAFLGREEVGNQPQHF; cdr3_nt: TGTGCCAGCAGCTTAGCTTTCCTCGGACGGGAGGAAGTGGGGAATCAGCCCCAGCATTTT
v_call: TRBV28; clone_size: NA; j_call: TRBJ1-2; d_call: NA; cdr3_aa: CASSTSTGVYGYTF; cdr3_nt: NA
v_call: TRBV29-1; clone_size: few; j_call: TRBJ2-7; d_call: TRBD1; cdr3_aa: CSGGTGTGNEQYF; cdr3_nt: TGCAGCGGGGGCACCGGGACAGGGAACGAGCAGTACTTC
v_call: TRBV9; clone_size: once; j_call: TRBJ2-1; d_call: NA; cdr3_aa: CASSVDLLAYNEQFF; cdr3_nt: TGTGCCAGCAGCGTAGACCTACTAGCCTACAATGAGCAGTTCTTC
v_call: TRBV11-1; clone_size: NA; j_call: TRBJ2-3; d_call: TRBD2; cdr3_aa: CASSSLAGGPTDTQYF; cdr3_nt: TGTGCCAGCAGCTCCCTAGCGGGGGGGCCCACAGATACGCAGTATTTT
v_call: TRBV7-9; clone_size: NA; j_call: TRBJ1-5; d_call: NA; cdr3_aa: CASSRQGNQPQHF; cdr3_nt: TGTGCCAGCAGCCGACAGGGCAATCAGCCCCAGCATTTT
v_call: TRBV5-1; clone_size: NA; j_call: TRBJ1-1; d_call: NA; cdr3_aa: CASSLLGAIWGTEAFF; cdr3_nt: TGCGCCAGCAGCTTGTTAGGGGCGATTTGGGGCACTGAAGCTTTCTTT
v_call: TRBV30; clone_size: NA; j_call: TRBJ2-7; d_call: TRBD1; cdr3_aa: CAWSVRGPYEQYF; cdr3_nt: TGTGCCTGGAGTGTCAGGGGGCCATACGAGCAGTACTTC
v_call: TRBV19; clone_size: NA; j_call: TRBJ2-3; d_call: TRBD2; cdr3_aa: CASTLLAGTDTQYF; cdr3_nt: TGTGCCAGTACTTTACTAGCGGGCACAGATACGCAGTATTTT
v_call: TRBV19; clone_size: NA; j_call: TRBJ2-1; d_call: TRBD1; cdr3_aa: CASSRKDRGSHNEQFF; cdr3_nt: TGTGCCAGTAGTAGAAAGGACAGGGGGTCGCACAATGAGCAGTTCTTC
v_call: TRBV19; clone_size: NA; j_call: TRBJ1-5; d_call: TRBD1; cdr3_aa: CASSKDRGSNQPQHF; cdr3_nt: TGTGCCAGTAGTAAGGACAGGGGGTCGAATCAGCCCCAGCATTTT
v_call: TRBV30; clone_size: NA; j_call: TRBJ1-2; d_call: NA; cdr3_aa: CAWSVSYGGYTF; cdr3_nt: TGTGCCTGGAGTGTCAGTTATGGTGGCTACACCTTC
v_call: TRBV19; clone_size: NA; j_call: TRBJ1-5; d_call: TRBD1; cdr3_aa: CASSIQGQGSNQPQHF; cdr3_nt: TGTGCCAGTAGTATTCAGGGACAGGGGTCCAATCAGCCCCAGCATTTT
v_call: TRBV7-3; clone_size: NA; j_call: TRBJ2-1; d_call: NA; cdr3_aa: CASSLSMGGNEQFF; cdr3_nt: TGTGCCAGCAGCTTAAGTATGGGGGGAAATGAGCAGTTCTTC
v_call: TRBV5-1; clone_size: NA; j_call: TRBJ2-3; d_call: NA; cdr3_aa: CASSLGTSTQYF; cdr3_nt: TGCGCCAGCAGCTTGGGGACATCTACGCAGTATTTT
v_call: TRBV9; clone_size: NA; j_call: TRBJ1-3; d_call: NA; cdr3_aa: CASSLDTRSGNTIYF; cdr3_nt: TGTGCCAGCAGCTTGGACACCCGCTCTGGAAACACCATATATTTT
v_call: TRBV6-5; clone_size: once; j_call: TRBJ2-3; d_call: NA; cdr3_aa: CASSIGGTDTQYF; cdr3_nt: TGTGCCAGCAGCATCGGAGGCACAGATACGCAGTATTTT
v_call: TRBV5-1; clone_size: NA; j_call: TRBJ2-7; d_call: TRBD2; cdr3_aa: CASSLVPSGGPSSYEQYF; cdr3_nt: TGCGCCAGCAGCTTGGTCCCTAGCGGGGGCCCGAGCTCCTACGAGCAGTACTTC
v_call: TRBV6-5; clone_size: NA; j_call: TRBJ1-4; d_call: TRBD1; cdr3_aa: CASSPRGLNEKLFF; cdr3_nt: TGTGCCAGCAGCCCCAGGGGGTTAAATGAAAAACTGTTTTTT
v_call: TRBV5-1; clone_size: NA; j_call: TRBJ1-4; d_call: NA; cdr3_aa: CASSLAGVGNPTNEKLFF; cdr3_nt: TGCGCCAGCAGCTTGGCGGGGGTGGGAAATCCCACTAATGAAAAACTGTTTTTT
v_call: TRBV5-6; clone_size: NA; j_call: TRBJ2-5; d_call: TRBD1; cdr3_aa: CASSSPYRGQETQYF; cdr3_nt: TGTGCCAGCAGCTCCCCATACAGGGGACAAGAGACCCAGTACTTC
v_call: TRBV2; clone_size: NA; j_call: TRBJ2-1; d_call: NA; cdr3_aa: CASSERRKPNSEQFF; cdr3_nt: TGTGCCAGCAGTGAAAGGCGGAAACCCAATTCGGAGCAGTTCTTC
v_call: TRBV28; clone_size: NA; j_call: TRBJ2-3; d_call: TRBD2; cdr3_aa: CASSLGGSTDTQYF; cdr3_nt: TGTGCCAGCAGTTTGGGGGGGAGCACAGATACGCAGTATTTT
v_call: TRBV6-4; clone_size: NA; j_call: TRBJ1-1; d_call: NA; cdr3_aa: CASSDGSLNTEAFF; cdr3_nt: TGTGCCAGCAGTGACGGGAGCTTGAACACTGAAGCTTTCTTT
v_call: TRBV7-3; clone_size: NA; j_call: TRBJ2-5; d_call: NA; cdr3_aa: CASSFGPIGETQYF; cdr3_nt: TGTGCCAGCAGCTTTGGGCCTATCGGTGAGACCCAGTACTTC
v_call: TRBV5-1; clone_size: NA; j_call: TRBJ2-5; d_call: TRBD2; cdr3_aa: CASSMGLAGEQETQYF; cdr3_nt: TGCGCCAGCAGCATGGGACTAGCGGGGGAACAAGAGACCCAGTACTTC
v_call: TRBV5-6; clone_size: NA; j_call: TRBJ2-5; d_call: TRBD2; cdr3_aa: CASSLNYAGAGGTQYF; cdr3_nt: TGTGCCAGCAGCTTGAACTACGCGGGGGCGGGAGGTACCCAGTACTTC
v_call: TRBV6-6; clone_size: few; j_call: TRBJ2-2; d_call: NA; cdr3_aa: CASSPSPPRELFF; cdr3_nt: TGTGCCAGCAGCCCCTCCCCCCCTCGGGAGCTGTTTTTT
v_call: TRBV29-1; clone_size: NA; j_call: TRBJ2-3; d_call: TRBD1; cdr3_aa: CSLSGDSAYTDTQYF; cdr3_nt: TGCAGCCTATCCGGGGACAGCGCCTACACAGATACGCAGTATTTT
v_call: TRBV18; clone_size: NA; j_call: TRBJ1-1; d_call: NA; cdr3_aa: CASSPSVGQMNTEAFF; cdr3_nt: TGTGCCAGCTCACCTTCAGTAGGACAGATGAACACTGAAGCTTTCTTT
v_call: TRBV7-2; clone_size: NA; j_call: TRBJ2-5; d_call: NA; cdr3_aa: CASSSRTGETQYF; cdr3_nt: TGTGCCAGCAGCTCCAGGACGGGGGAGACCCAGTACTTC
v_call: TRBV30; clone_size: NA; j_call: TRBJ1-2; d_call: NA; cdr3_aa: CAWSVRADTLYGYTF; cdr3_nt: TGTGCCTGGAGTGTACGGGCGGACACCCTCTATGGCTACACCTTC
v_call: TRBV30; clone_size: NA; j_call: TRBJ2-5; d_call: TRBD2; cdr3_aa: CAWGPRGGTSGGRGETQYF; cdr3_nt: TGTGCCTGGGGGCCCCGGGGGGGGACTAGCGGGGGGCGTGGAGAGACCCAGTACTTC
v_call: TRBV7-3; clone_size: NA; j_call: TRBJ2-5; d_call: NA; cdr3_aa: CASSNPGETQYF; cdr3_nt: TGTGCCAGCAGCAACCCGGGGGAGACCCAGTACTTC
v_call: TRBV19; clone_size: NA; j_call: TRBJ1-5; d_call: NA; cdr3_aa: CASSISRTAFNQPQHF; cdr3_nt: TGTGCCAGTAGTATAAGTCGGACAGCTTTTAATCAGCCCCAGCATTTT
v_call: TRBV10-3; clone_size: many; j_call: TRBJ2-3; d_call: TRBD2; cdr3_aa: CATRLAGETDTQYF; cdr3_nt: TGTGCCACCAGACTAGCGGGCGAGACAGATACGCAGTATTTT
v_call: TRBV28; clone_size: once; j_call: TRBJ1-5; d_call: NA; cdr3_aa: CATTVQKNQPQHF; cdr3_nt: TGTGCCACCACCGTACAGAAAAATCAGCCCCAGCATTTT
v_call: TRBV18; clone_size: NA; j_call: TRBJ2-3; d_call: TRBD1; cdr3_aa: CASSPRQGSTDTQYF; cdr3_nt: TGTGCCAGCTCACCAAGACAGGGAAGCACAGATACGCAGTATTTT
v_call: TRBV15; clone_size: NA; j_call: TRBJ2-7; d_call: NA; cdr3_aa: CATSRGNRAHEQYF; cdr3_nt: TGTGCCACCAGCAGAGGGAACAGGGCCCACGAGCAGTACTTC
v_call: TRBV5-5; clone_size: NA; j_call: TRBJ2-5; d_call: TRBD2; cdr3_aa: CASSRGTSGVTETQYF; cdr3_nt: TGTGCCAGCAGCCGAGGGACTAGCGGGGTGACGGAGACCCAGTACTTC
v_call: TRBV15; clone_size: NA; j_call: TRBJ2-5; d_call: TRBD2; cdr3_aa: CATSALGGSVTQYF; cdr3_nt: TGTGCCACCAGCGCCCTCGGGGGGTCGGTGACCCAGTACTTC
v_call: TRBV28; clone_size: NA; j_call: TRBJ1-4; d_call: NA; cdr3_aa: CASSTEEENEKLFF; cdr3_nt: TGTGCCAGCAGCACTGAGGAAGAGAATGAAAAACTGTTTTTT
v_call: TRBV18; clone_size: NA; j_call: TRBJ2-3; d_call: NA; cdr3_aa: CASSPPRSRTDTQYF; cdr3_nt: TGTGCCAGCTCACCACCGAGGTCGCGCACAGATACGCAGTATTTT